This T cell receptor (beta chain) was documented in a study of neurological immune-mediated disorders. After removal of 2 bases from V and 7 bases from J, the junction contained 2 bases not matched to a gene. Germline V gives CDR1 LGHDT, CDR2 YNNKEL (reference sequence). CDR3 length: 14 amino acids. TCRdb fed the 5' RACE reads into MiXCR, producing one record per CDR3 protein. The sample comprises around 46,000 distinct CDR3 sequences, roughly a quarter of which are singletons, and 20% to 30% rests with the top ten. The clonotype comes from a woman in her 70s in good health. The J gene is TRBJ1-4, the V gene TRBV3-1; TRBD1 matches 9 bases. The material sequenced was PBMCs. CDR3 residues: CASSQRDRVEKLFF. In DNA form, the CDR3 reads TGTGCCAGCAGCCAACGGGACAGGGTTGAAAAACTGTTTTTT.